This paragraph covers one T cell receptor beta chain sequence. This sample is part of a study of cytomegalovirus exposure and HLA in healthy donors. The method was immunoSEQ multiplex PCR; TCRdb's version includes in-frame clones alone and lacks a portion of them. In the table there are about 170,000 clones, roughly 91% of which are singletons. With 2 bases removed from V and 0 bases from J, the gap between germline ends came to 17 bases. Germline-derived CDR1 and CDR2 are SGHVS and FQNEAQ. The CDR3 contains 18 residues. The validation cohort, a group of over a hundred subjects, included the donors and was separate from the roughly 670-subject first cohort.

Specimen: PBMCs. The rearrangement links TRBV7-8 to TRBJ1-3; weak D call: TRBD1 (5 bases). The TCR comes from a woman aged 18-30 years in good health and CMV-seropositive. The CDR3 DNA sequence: TGTGCCAGCAGCTTATTTAGGTGGGGCAGGGCCTCTGGAAACACCATATATTTT. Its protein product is CASSLFRWGRASGNTIYF.